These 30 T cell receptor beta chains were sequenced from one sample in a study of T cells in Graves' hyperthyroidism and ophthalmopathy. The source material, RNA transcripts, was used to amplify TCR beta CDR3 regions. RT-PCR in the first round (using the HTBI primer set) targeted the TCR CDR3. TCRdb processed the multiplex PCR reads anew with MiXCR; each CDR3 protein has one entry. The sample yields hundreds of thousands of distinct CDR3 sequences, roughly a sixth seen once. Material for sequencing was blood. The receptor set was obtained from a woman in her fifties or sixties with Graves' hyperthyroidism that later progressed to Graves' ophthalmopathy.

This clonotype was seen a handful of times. The chain's CDR3 is CASSTGGTDTQYF. CDR3 coding DNA: TGTGCCAGCAGCACAGGGGGCACAGATACGCAGTATTTT. This chain joins TRBV11-3 and TRBJ2-3; 7 bases match TRBD1. The CDR3 length is 13 residues. V trimming: 5 bases; J trimming: 1 base; junction bases outside the gene matches: 0. The germline CDR1 and CDR2 sequences are SGHNT and YENEEA.

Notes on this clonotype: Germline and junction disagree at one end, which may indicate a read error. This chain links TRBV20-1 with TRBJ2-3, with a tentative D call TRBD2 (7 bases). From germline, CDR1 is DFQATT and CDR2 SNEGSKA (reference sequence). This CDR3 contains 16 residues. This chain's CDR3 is CGARDRGGGWTDTQYF. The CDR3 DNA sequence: TGCGGTGCTAGAGATAGGGGAGGGGGGTGGACAGATACGCAGTATTTT.

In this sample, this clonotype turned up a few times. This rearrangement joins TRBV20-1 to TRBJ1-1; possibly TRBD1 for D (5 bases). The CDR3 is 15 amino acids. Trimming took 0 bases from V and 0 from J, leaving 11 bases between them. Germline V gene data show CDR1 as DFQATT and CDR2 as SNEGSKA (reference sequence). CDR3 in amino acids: CSARDLGDMNTEAFF. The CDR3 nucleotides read TGCAGTGCTAGAGATTTAGGGGATATGAACACTGAAGCTTTCTTT.

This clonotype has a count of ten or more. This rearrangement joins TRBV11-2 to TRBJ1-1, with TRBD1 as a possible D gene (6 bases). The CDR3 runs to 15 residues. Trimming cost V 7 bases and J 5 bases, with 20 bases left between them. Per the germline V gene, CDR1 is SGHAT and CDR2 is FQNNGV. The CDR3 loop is CASNLPGGGRTEAFF. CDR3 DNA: TGTGCCAGCAACCTCCCCGGGGGGGGCCGGACTGAAGCTTTCTTT.

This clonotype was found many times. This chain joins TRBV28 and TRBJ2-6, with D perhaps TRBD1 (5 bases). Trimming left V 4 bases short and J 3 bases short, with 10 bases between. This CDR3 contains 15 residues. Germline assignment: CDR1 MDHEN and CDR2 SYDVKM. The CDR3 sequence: CASSSPGHGANVLTF. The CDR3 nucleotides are TGTGCCAGCAGTTCCCCAGGGCATGGGGCCAACGTCCTGACTTTC.

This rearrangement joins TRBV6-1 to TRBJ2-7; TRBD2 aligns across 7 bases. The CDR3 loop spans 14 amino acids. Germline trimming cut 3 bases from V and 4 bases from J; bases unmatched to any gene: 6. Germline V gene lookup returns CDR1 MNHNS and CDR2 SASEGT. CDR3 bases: TGTGCCAGCAGTGACCGGGACGGGGGGTACGAGCAGTACTTC. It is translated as CASSDRDGGYEQYF.

The CDR3 DNA sequence: TGCAGCGCCGCTATCGGCGGTTCACAAGAGACCCAGTACTTC. Its protein is CSAAIGGSQETQYF. The chain carries TRBV29-1 and TRBJ2-5, with D hard to call. The germline CDR1 and CDR2 sequences are SQVTM and ANQGSEA. CDR3 size: 14 residues. With 7 bases removed from V and 2 bases from J, the gap between germline ends came to 17 bases.

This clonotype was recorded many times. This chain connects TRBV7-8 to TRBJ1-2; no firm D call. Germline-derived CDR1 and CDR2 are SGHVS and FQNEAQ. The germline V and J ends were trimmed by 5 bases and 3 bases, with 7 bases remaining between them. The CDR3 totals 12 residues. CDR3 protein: CASSNDHYGYTF. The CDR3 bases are TGTGCCAGCAGCAATGACCACTATGGCTACACCTTC.

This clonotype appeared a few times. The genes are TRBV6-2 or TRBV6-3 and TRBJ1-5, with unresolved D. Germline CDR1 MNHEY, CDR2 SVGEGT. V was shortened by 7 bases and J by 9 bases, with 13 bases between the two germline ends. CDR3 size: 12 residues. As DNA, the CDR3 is TGTGCCAGCACTCGGGAACGGGGGCCCCAGCATTTT. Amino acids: CASTRERGPQHF.

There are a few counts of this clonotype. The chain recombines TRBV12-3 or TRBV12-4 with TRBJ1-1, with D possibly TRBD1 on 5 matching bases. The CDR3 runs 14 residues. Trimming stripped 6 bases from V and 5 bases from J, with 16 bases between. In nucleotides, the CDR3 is TGTGCCAGCAGGCTTCTCGGGGCTGGGACTGAAGCTTTCTTT. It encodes CASRLLGAGTEAFF.

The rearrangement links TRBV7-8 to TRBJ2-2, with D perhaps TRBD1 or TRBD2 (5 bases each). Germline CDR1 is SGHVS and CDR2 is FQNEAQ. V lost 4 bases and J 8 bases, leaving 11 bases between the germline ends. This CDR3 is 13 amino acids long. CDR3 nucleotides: TGTGCCAGCAGCTCGGGACCTGAGGGGGAGCTGTTTTTT. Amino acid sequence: CASSSGPEGELFF.

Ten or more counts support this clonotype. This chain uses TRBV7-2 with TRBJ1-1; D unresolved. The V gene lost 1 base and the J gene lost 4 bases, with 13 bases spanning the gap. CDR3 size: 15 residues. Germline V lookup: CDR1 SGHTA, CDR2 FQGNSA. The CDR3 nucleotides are TGTGCCAGCAGCTTAGTTGCCCAGGCCAGCACTGAAGCTTTCTTT. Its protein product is CASSLVAQASTEAFF.

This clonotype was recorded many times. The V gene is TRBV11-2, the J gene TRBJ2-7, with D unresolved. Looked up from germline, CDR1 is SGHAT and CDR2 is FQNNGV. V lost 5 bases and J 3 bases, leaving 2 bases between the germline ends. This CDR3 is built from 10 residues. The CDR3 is CASSDYEQYF. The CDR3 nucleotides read TGTGCCAGCAGCGACTACGAGCAGTACTTC.

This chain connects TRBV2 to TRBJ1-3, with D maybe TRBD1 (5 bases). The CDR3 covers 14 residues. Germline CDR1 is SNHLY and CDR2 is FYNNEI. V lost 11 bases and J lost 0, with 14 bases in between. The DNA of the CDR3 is TGTGCCGATACCCTGGGGGTCTCTGGAAACACCATATATTTT. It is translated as CADTLGVSGNTIYF.

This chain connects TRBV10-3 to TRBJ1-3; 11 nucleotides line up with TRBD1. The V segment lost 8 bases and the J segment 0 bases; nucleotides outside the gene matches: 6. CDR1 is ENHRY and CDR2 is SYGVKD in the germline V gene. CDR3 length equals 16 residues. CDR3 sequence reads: CAILGQGANSGNTIYF. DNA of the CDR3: TGTGCCATCTTAGGACAGGGGGCGAACTCTGGAAACACCATATATTTT.

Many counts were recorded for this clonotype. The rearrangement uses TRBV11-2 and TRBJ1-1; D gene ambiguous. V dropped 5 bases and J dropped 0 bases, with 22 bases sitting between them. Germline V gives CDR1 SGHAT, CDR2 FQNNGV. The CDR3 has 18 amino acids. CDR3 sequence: CASSPHSLFGSMNTEAFF. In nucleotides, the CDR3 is TGTGCCAGCAGCCCGCACTCCCTCTTCGGTTCAATGAACACTGAAGCTTTCTTT.

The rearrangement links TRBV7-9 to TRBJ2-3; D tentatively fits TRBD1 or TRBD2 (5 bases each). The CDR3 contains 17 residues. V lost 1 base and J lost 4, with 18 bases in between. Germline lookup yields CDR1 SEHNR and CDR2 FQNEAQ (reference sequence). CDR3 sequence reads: CASSLVFGGIGADTQYF. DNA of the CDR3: TGTGCCAGCAGCTTAGTTTTTGGGGGAATTGGGGCAGATACGCAGTATTTT.

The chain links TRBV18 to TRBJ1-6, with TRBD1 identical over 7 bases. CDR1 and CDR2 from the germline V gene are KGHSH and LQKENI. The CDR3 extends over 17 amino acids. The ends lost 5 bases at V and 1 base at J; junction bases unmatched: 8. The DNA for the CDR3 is TGTGCCAGCTCATCTGATAACAGGGGATCCTATAATTCACCCCTCCACTTT. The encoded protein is CASSSDNRGSYNSPLHF.

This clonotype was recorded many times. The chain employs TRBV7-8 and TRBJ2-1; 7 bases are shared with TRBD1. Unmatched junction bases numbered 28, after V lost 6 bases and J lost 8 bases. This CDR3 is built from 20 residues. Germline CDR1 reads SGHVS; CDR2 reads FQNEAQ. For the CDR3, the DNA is TGTGCCAGCAGTTCCCGGCAACGGCAGGGGGTCGACTACACGTATCATGAGCAGTTCTTC. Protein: CASSSRQRQGVDYTYHEQFF. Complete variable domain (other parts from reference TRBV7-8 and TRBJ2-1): GAGVSQSPRYKVAKRGQDVALRCDPISGHVSLFWYQQALGQGPEFLTYFQNEAQLDKSGLPSDRFFAERPEGSVSTLKIQRTQQEDSAVYLCASSSRQRQGVDYTYHEQFFGPGTRLTVL.

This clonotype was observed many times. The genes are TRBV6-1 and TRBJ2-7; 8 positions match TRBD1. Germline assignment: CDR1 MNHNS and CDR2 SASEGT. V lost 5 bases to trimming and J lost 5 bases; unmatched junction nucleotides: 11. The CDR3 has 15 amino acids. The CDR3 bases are TGTGCCAGCAGTCCGCAGGGGGCGAACCCCCACGAGCAGTACTTC. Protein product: CASSPQGANPHEQYF.

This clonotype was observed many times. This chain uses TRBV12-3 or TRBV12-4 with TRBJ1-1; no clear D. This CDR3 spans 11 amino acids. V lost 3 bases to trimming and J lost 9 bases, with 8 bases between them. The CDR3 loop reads CASSLPFQAFF. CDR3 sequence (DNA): TGTGCCAGCAGTTTGCCCTTTCAAGCTTTCTTT.

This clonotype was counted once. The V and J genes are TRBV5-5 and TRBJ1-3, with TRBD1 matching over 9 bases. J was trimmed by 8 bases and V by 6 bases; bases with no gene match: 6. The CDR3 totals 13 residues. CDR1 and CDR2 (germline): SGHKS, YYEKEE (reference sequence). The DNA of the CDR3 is TGTGCCAGCATCGGGACAGGGAGAGACACCATATATTTT. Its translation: CASIGTGRDTIYF.

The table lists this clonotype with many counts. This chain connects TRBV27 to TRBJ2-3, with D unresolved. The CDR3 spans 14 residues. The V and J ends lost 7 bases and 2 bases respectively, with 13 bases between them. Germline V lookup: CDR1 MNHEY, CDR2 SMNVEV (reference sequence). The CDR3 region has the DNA TGTGCCAGCACTTCCATAGGTATCACAGATACGCAGTATTTT. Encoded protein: CASTSIGITDTQYF.

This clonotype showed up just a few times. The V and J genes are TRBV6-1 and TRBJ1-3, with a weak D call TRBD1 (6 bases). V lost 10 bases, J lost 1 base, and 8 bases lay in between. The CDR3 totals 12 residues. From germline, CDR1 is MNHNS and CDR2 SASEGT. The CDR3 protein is CATTGSGNTIYF. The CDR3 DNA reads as TGTGCCACCACAGGGTCTGGAAACACCATATATTTT.

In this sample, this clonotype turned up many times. CDR3 in amino acids: CASTDPGQSKGYTF. As DNA, the CDR3 is TGTGCCAGCACAGACCCGGGACAGTCGAAGGGCTACACCTTC. The chain uses TRBV2 and TRBJ1-2; TRBD1 matches 7 bases. Germline assignment: CDR1 SNHLY and CDR2 FYNNEI. The CDR3 is 14 amino acids. V was clipped by 7 bases and J by 8 bases; unmatched bases: 13.

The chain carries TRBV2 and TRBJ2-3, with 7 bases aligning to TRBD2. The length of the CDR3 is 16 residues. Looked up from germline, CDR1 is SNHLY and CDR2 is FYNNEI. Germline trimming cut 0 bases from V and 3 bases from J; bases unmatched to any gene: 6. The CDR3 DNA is TGTGCCAGCAGTGAAGCCCGGACTAGTGGAACAGATACGCAGTATTTT. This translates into CASSEARTSGTDTQYF.

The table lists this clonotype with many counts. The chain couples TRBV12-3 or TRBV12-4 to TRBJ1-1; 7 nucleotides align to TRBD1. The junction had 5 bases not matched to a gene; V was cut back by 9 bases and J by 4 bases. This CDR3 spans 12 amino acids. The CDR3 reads CASSGGSTEAFF. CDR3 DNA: TGTGCCAGTTCAGGGGGGAGCACTGAAGCTTTCTTT.

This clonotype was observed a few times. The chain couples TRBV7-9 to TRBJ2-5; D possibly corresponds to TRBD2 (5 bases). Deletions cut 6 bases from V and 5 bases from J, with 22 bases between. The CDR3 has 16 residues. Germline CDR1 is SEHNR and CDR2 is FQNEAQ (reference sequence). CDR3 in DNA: TGTGCCAGCAGATCCCGGGGAGACATTGGCCGGGAGACCCAGTACTTC. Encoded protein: CASRSRGDIGRETQYF.

CDR3 sequence reads: CASSPQTGDQPQHF. The CDR3 region has the DNA TGCGCCAGCAGCCCCCAGACAGGGGACCAGCCCCAGCATTTT. This chain connects TRBV4-1 to TRBJ1-5; TRBD1 aligns across 8 bases. CDR3 size: 14 residues. The V gene's germline CDR1 is MGHRA and CDR2 YSYEKL. V trimming: 4 bases; J trimming: 7 bases; junction bases outside the gene matches: 6.

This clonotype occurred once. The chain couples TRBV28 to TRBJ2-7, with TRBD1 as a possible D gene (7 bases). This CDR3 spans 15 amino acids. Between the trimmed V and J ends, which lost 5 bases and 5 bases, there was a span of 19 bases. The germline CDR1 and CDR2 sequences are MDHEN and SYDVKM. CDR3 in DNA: TGTGCCAGCAGTCCAACCAGGGGGGCCCCTAACGAGCAGTACTTC. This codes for CASSPTRGAPNEQYF.